The clone carrying this T cell receptor beta chain was counted ten times or more. There are 14 residues in the CDR3. Germline V lookup: CDR1 SQVTM, CDR2 ANQGSEA. With V trimmed by 1 base and J by 5 bases, 5 bases remained unmatched. These data belong to a study of neurological immune-mediated disorders. Every sequencing run generated in excess of 160 million TCR-beta sequences. These sequences covered 15-18 subjects. MiXCR, run by TCRdb on the 5' RACE reads, gives a single entry per CDR3 protein. The sample consists of around 68,000 distinct CDR3 sequences, 4.1% of them appearing once. The TCR originated in a man in his forties or fifties with multiple sclerosis. The chain is built from TRBV29-1 and TRBJ2-1; 7 positions match TRBD1. The specimen sequenced was PBMCs. CDR3 bases: TGCAGCGTTGAAGGAGGGGGCGCCCACAATGAGCAGTTCTTC. Protein product: CSVEGGGAHNEQFF.